A single sample is the source of the 3 T cell receptor beta chains below, sequenced in a study of blood T cell repertoires in COVID-19. Only in-frame clones appear in the TCRdb table, and some are missing; sequencing was by immunoSEQ multiplex PCR. The sample has 13,000 or so clones; roughly 90% are singletons. Input material: peripheral blood. All receptors derive from a human donor in a cohort sampled during active COVID-19.

The V call is TRBV9, the J call TRBJ2-1; 7 bases fit TRBD1. V was pared by 3 bases and J by 0 bases, with 15 bases of the junction left unmatched. Germline assignment: CDR1 SGDLS and CDR2 YYNGEE. CDR3 size: 19 residues. The DNA of the CDR3 is TGTGCCAGCAGCGATCCGGGAATAACAGGGGTACTCTCCTACAATGAGCAGTTCTTC. This gives the protein CASSDPGITGVLSYNEQFF. Full variable domain (outside the CDR3, taken from reference TRBV9 and TRBJ2-1): DSGVTQTPKHLITATGQRVTLRCSPRSGDLSVYWYQQSLDQGLQFLIQYYNGEERAKGNILERFSAQQFPDLHSELNLSSLELGDSALYFCASSDPGITGVLSYNEQFFGPGTRLTVL.

J is TRBJ2-6 and V is TRBV28, with a possible D match to TRBD2 (6 bases). This CDR3 has 15 residues. CDR1 is MDHEN and CDR2 is SYDVKM in the germline V gene. Trimming left V 3 bases short and J 1 base short, with 7 bases between. CDR3 coding DNA: TGTGCCAGCAGTTTGGGAGGTTCTGGGGCCAACGTCCTGACTTTC. Protein sequence: CASSLGGSGANVLTF.

The chain links TRBV5-1 to TRBJ1-1; no definite D call. This CDR3 has 14 residues. The germline V and J ends were trimmed by 0 bases and 0 bases, with 6 bases remaining between them. CDR1 is SGHRS and CDR2 is YFSETQ in the germline V gene. CDR3 DNA: TGCGCCAGCAGCTTGGGAGGGATGAACACTGAAGCTTTCTTT. Its translation is CASSLGGMNTEAFF.